The 16 T cell receptor beta chains below were found in one sample sequenced in a study of T cell repertoires in cytomegalovirus infection. TCRdb reanalysed the reads using MiXCR and keeps one entry per CDR3 protein. The table shows 54,000 or so distinct CDR3 sequences, with around 30% occurring only once. Their antigens are not known. The sequenced sample was PBMCs, sequenced either directly or after in vitro stimulation (not recorded which). These receptors were collected from a human donor in good health (CMV status not recorded). Some clones in this sample may be carry-over from other donors' samples.

This clonotype was picked up many times. The rearrangement joins TRBV7-8 to TRBJ2-5; perhaps TRBD2 as D (5 bases). The CDR3 loop spans 13 amino acids. The V gene lost 4 bases and the J gene lost 7 bases, with 13 bases spanning the gap. The germline CDR1 and CDR2 sequences are SGHVS and FQNEAQ. For the CDR3, the DNA is TGTGCCAGCAGCTCGGCGGGCCCGGGGACCCAGTACTTC. Encoded protein: CASSSAGPGTQYF.

This clonotype was counted only a few times. The V gene is TRBV7-2, the J gene TRBJ2-7, with TRBD2 matching 14 bases. The V segment lost 5 bases and the J segment 1 base; nucleotides outside the gene matches: 4. The germline gives CDR1 SGHTA, CDR2 FQGNSA. The CDR3 is 16 amino acids. The CDR3 nucleotides are TGTGCCAGCAGCCACGGACTAGCGGGAGGATCCTACGAGCAGTACTTC. It is translated as CASSHGLAGGSYEQYF.

In its sample, this clonotype was seen many times. The genes are TRBV6-5 and TRBJ2-7; the D is unclear. Germline values: CDR1 MNHEY, CDR2 SVGAGI. The CDR3 has 15 residues. The V end lost 0 bases, the J end lost 0 bases, and 9 bases lay between the germline ends. The CDR3, as DNA: TGTGCCAGCAGTTACTCGATGCTCGACTCCTACGAGCAGTACTTC. This sequence encodes CASSYSMLDSYEQYF.

This clonotype was detected a few times. The V and J genes are TRBV7-9 and TRBJ1-6; D possibly corresponds to TRBD1 (6 bases). Deletions cut 3 bases from V and 9 bases from J, with 15 bases between. Germline CDR1 SEHNR, CDR2 FQNEAQ (reference sequence). This CDR3 region has 15 residues. The CDR3 region has the DNA TGTGCCAGCAGCTTTCCCGGACAGTTAGGTTCACCCCTCCACTTT. Translated: CASSFPGQLGSPLHF.

The CDR3 DNA follows: TGTGCCAGCAGTCTCGGGACAGGGGGCCTTGATACGCAGTATTTT. This translates into CASSLGTGGLDTQYF. The chain combines TRBV12-3 or TRBV12-4 with TRBJ2-3; TRBD1 aligns across 12 bases. Trimming removed 5 bases from V and 6 bases from J; junction bases left unmatched: 6. The length of the CDR3 is 15 residues.

This sequence joins TRBV7-2 and TRBJ2-3; D possibly corresponds to TRBD1 (6 bases). V shed 2 bases and J shed 2 bases, with 11 bases lying between them. CDR1 is SGHTA and CDR2 is FQGNSA in the germline V gene. The CDR3 runs 15 residues. Here the CDR3 DNA reads TGTGCCAGCAGCTTAAGTCAGGGGTTCACAGATACGCAGTATTTT. It is translated as CASSLSQGFTDTQYF. Combining the CDR3 with reference TRBV7-2 and TRBJ2-3 gives the whole variable domain GAGVSQSPSNKVTEKGKDVELRCDPISGHTALYWYRQSLGQGLEFLIYFQGNSAPDKSGLPSDRFSAERTGGSVSTLTIQRTQQEDSAVYLCASSLSQGFTDTQYFGPGTRLTVL.

This clonotype was picked up a small number of times. V gene TRBV6-5 combines with J gene TRBJ2-6; the D is unclear. V was cut by 8 bases and J by 2 bases, with 13 bases left in between. Germline CDR1 MNHEY, CDR2 SVGAGI. The CDR3 spans 15 residues. This CDR3 is CASGPHQTGANVLTF. In DNA form, the CDR3 reads TGTGCCAGCGGCCCCCATCAGACTGGGGCCAACGTCCTGACTTTC.

This clonotype was observed a handful of times. The V call is TRBV4-3, the J call TRBJ2-7; 7 bases fit TRBD2. With 1 base clipped from V and 7 bases from J, the junction kept 7 bases outside the gene matches. The length of the CDR3 is 14 residues. Per germline, CDR1 LGHNA and CDR2 YSLEER. CDR3: CASSQAGGYVEQYF. CDR3 nucleotide sequence: TGCGCCAGCAGCCAAGCGGGGGGTTATGTGGAGCAGTACTTC.

J is TRBJ2-7 and V is TRBV7-6, with D possibly TRBD1 on 6 matching bases. Germline V gene sequence: CDR1 SGHVS, CDR2 FNYEAQ. The CDR3 extends over 15 amino acids. Trimming stripped 5 bases from V and 0 bases from J, with 14 bases between. CDR3: CASSPLGASSYEQYF. CDR3 in DNA: TGTGCCAGCAGCCCATTGGGGGCCAGCTCCTACGAGCAGTACTTC.

This clonotype occurred a few times. The chain joins TRBV7-6 to TRBJ2-7; maybe TRBD1 (6 bases). The CDR3 runs to 16 residues. Germline V gene lookup returns CDR1 SGHVS and CDR2 FNYEAQ. Trimming shortened V by 5 bases and J by 6 bases, and 23 bases separated the two germline ends. CDR3 in DNA: TGTGCCAGCAGCCAAAGTGGCCCGGCAGGGGTGAGCGAGCAGTACTTC. Translating gives CASSQSGPAGVSEQYF.

The chain uses TRBV29-1 and TRBJ2-7, with TRBD1 matching 9 bases. Germline assignment: CDR1 SQVTM and CDR2 ANQGSEA. The length of the CDR3 is 13 residues. J lost 3 bases, V lost 2 bases, and 2 bases had no gene match. CDR3 amino acids: CSVERQGGYEQYF. DNA for the CDR3: TGCAGCGTTGAAAGACAGGGGGGCTACGAGCAGTACTTC.

This chain uses TRBV6-6 with TRBJ1-1; D possibly corresponds to TRBD1 (6 bases). Trimming removed 0 bases from V and 0 bases from J, with 17 bases in between. Germline CDR1 MNHNY, CDR2 SVGAGI (reference sequence). The CDR3 totals 18 residues. The CDR3 region is CASSYSIGQGNMNTEAFF. The CDR3 bases are TGTGCCAGCAGTTACTCGATAGGCCAGGGGAACATGAACACTGAAGCTTTCTTT.

The rearrangement joins TRBV5-6 to TRBJ2-7; 13 bases map to TRBD2. The J segment lost 4 bases and the V segment lost 3 bases, leaving 7 bases of the junction unmatched. The CDR3 runs 16 residues. Germline V gene lookup returns CDR1 SGHDT and CDR2 YYEEEE. CDR3: CASSSERTSGSYEQYF. Here the CDR3 DNA reads TGTGCCAGCAGCTCTGAGCGGACTAGCGGGAGTTACGAGCAGTACTTC.

This clonotype was counted between two and nine times. V usage is TRBV6-6 and J usage is TRBJ1-1; weak D call: TRBD1 (6 bases). Trimming removed 6 bases from V and 6 bases from J, with 14 bases in between. Germline V lookup: CDR1 MNHNY, CDR2 SVGAGI (reference sequence). CDR3 length: 13 amino acids. CDR3 residues: CASRAAGAAEAFF. CDR3 nucleotide sequence: TGTGCCAGCAGGGCAGCAGGGGCGGCTGAAGCTTTCTTT.

This chain connects TRBV7-2 to TRBJ1-5, with D hard to call. The CDR3 extends over 17 amino acids. Germline V lookup: CDR1 SGHTA, CDR2 FQGNSA. V was cut by 1 base and J by 0 bases, with 13 bases left in between. The chain's CDR3 is CASSLVSGSYSNQPQHF. DNA of the CDR3: TGTGCCAGCAGCTTAGTGTCGGGGTCCTATAGCAATCAGCCCCAGCATTTT.

This clonotype turned up a few times. The rearrangement links TRBV5-1 to TRBJ2-1; no reliable D call. Germline V gives CDR1 SGHRS, CDR2 YFSETQ. This CDR3 has 16 amino acids. Trimming left V 6 bases short and J 0 bases short, with 16 bases between. This chain's CDR3 is CASTPLLPSSYNEQFF. CDR3 nucleotide sequence: TGCGCCAGCACCCCCCTTTTACCGAGCTCCTACAATGAGCAGTTCTTC. The whole variable domain, remainder taken from reference TRBV5-1 and TRBJ2-1, is KAGVTQTPRYLIKTRGQQVTLSCSPISGHRSVSWYQQTPGQGLQFLFEYFSETQRNKGNFPGRFSGRQFSNSRSEMNVSTLELGDSALYLCASTPLLPSSYNEQFFGPGTRLTVL.